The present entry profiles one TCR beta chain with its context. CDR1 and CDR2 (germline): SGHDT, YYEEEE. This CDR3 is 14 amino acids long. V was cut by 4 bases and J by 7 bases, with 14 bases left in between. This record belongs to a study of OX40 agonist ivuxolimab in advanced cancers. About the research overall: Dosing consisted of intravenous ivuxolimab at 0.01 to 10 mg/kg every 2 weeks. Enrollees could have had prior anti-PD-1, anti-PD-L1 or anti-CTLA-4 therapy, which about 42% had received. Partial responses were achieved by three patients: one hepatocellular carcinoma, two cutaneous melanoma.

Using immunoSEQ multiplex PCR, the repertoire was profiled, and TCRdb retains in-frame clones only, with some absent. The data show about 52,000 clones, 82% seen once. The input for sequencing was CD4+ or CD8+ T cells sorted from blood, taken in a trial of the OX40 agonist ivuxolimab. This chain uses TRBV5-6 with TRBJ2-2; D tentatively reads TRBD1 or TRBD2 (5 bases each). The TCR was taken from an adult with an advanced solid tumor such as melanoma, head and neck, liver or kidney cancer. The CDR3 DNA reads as TGTGCCAGCAGCAGGGACGACTTGAACGGGGAGCTGTTTTTT. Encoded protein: CASSRDDLNGELFF. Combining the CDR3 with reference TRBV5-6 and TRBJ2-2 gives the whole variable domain DAGVTQSPTHLIKTRGQQVTLRCSPKSGHDTVSWYQQALGQGPQFIFQYYEEEERQRGNFPDRFSGHQFPNYSSELNVNALLLGDSALYLCASSRDDLNGELFFGEGSRLTVL.